What follows are 19 T cell receptor beta chains derived from one specimen sequenced in a study of read filtering for tumor transcriptome and immune sequencing. From roughly 390 ng of RNA, a library with molecular barcoded alpha/delta and beta/gamma adaptors was made. TCRdb itself ran the reads through MiXCR, one entry per CDR3 protein. This sample has about 35,000 distinct CDR3 sequences, with 14% found just once. Material: a population of CD138-negative cells sorted from bone marrow. These receptors all come from a donor aged 40 or older with multiple myeloma.

This clonotype was recorded at least ten times. Compared with germline, one end of the junction differs, possibly owing to a read error. V is TRBV12-3 or TRBV12-4 and J is TRBJ2-4, with D maybe TRBD1 (6 bases). CDR3 length equals 14 residues. CDR3 region: CASSLGTVVSSPHF. The DNA of the CDR3 is TGTGCCAGCAGTTTAGGGACAGTAGTATCGTCGCCGCACTTC.

On this clonotype itself: With a far larger clone one base away, a read error is the likely cause. V usage is TRBV6-2 or TRBV6-3 and J usage is TRBJ1-5; TRBD1 agrees at 9 bases. In germline, CDR1 is MNHEY, CDR2 SVGEGT. With V trimmed by 4 bases and J by 7 bases, 14 bases remained unmatched. The CDR3 consists of 17 residues. As DNA, the CDR3 is TGTGCCAGCAGTTTCCCTTCGGGACAGGGTCGTAGGCAGCCCCAGCATTTT. Protein sequence: CASSFPSGQGRRQPQHF.

Note on this clonotype: One base away lies a much larger clone, so this may be a sequencing read error. This sequence joins TRBV5-6 and TRBJ1-1, with TRBD1 matching over 7 bases. The CDR3 covers 17 residues. CDR1 and CDR2 (germline): SGHDT, YYEEEE. The CDR3 sequence is CASSWATGPGMNTEAFF. The CDR3 DNA reads TGCGCCAGCAGCTGGGCGACAGGGCCAGGGATGAACACTGAAGCTTTCTTT.

This clonotype was recorded many times. V and J are TRBV19 and TRBJ1-4; the D is unclear. V was cut by 5 bases and J by 0 bases, with 7 bases left in between. This CDR3 is built from 14 residues. Germline loops: CDR1 LNHDA, CDR2 SQIVND (reference sequence). CDR3 sequence (DNA): TGTGCCAGTAGTGAGTCAGCAACTAATGAAAAACTGTTTTTT. Translation: CASSESATNEKLFF.

The table lists this clonotype with a few counts. The genes are TRBV3-1 and TRBJ2-5; 8 bases line up with TRBD2. The V and J ends lost 4 bases and 1 base, in that order; junction bases with no gene match: 5. Germline V gene data show CDR1 as LGHDT and CDR2 as YNNKEL (reference sequence). This CDR3 contains 15 residues. DNA for the CDR3: TGTGCCAGCAGCCCGGATAGCGGGGTCCAAGAGACCCAGTACTTC. Translation gives CASSPDSGVQETQYF.

This clonotype has at least ten counts. CDR3 sequence reads: CASSHVQGRADIQYF. The CDR3 coding sequence is TGTGCCAGCTCCCATGTTCAGGGAAGGGCAGACATTCAGTACTTC. The chain carries TRBV6-1 and TRBJ2-4; TRBD1 is a possible D gene (5 bases). The CDR3 runs to 15 residues. V was trimmed by 8 bases and J by 8 bases, leaving 22 bases between them. Germline lookup yields CDR1 MNHNS and CDR2 SASEGT.

Comment on this clonotype: One end of the junction fails to match germline, which may point to a read error. This chain joins TRBV14 and TRBJ2-7; TRBD1 aligns across 7 bases. Germline V gives CDR1 SGHDN, CDR2 FVKESK. The CDR3 runs 14 residues. CDR3 nucleotides: TGTGCCAGCAGCCAGGACAGGATCTCCTACGAGCGGTTCTTC. Amino acids: CASSQDRISYERFF.

Note on this clonotype: At one end the junction does not follow the germline gene, possibly because of a read error. This CDR3 reads CASSAVSPDTQYF. DNA for the CDR3: TGTGCCAGCAGCGCCGTAAGCCCAGACACGCAGTATTTT. V usage is TRBV7-8 and J usage is TRBJ2-3; no clear D gene. This CDR3 has 13 amino acids. Germline assignment: CDR1 SGHVS and CDR2 FQNEAQ.

Many counts were recorded for this clonotype. CDR3: CASSLQGWTGPKRTDTQYF. CDR3 DNA sequence: TGTGCCAGCAGCTTACAGGGGTGGACGGGGCCCAAACGCACAGATACGCAGTATTTT. The chain joins TRBV7-9 to TRBJ2-3; D possibly corresponds to TRBD1 (6 bases). Germline lookup yields CDR1 SEHNR and CDR2 FQNEAQ (reference sequence). V shed 2 bases and J shed 1 base, with 22 bases lying between them. The CDR3 extends over 19 amino acids.

This clonotype was seen many times. The rearrangement uses TRBV29-1 and TRBJ2-2, with 9 bases matching TRBD1. In germline, CDR1 is SQVTM, CDR2 ANQGSEA. With 0 bases clipped from V and 5 bases from J, the junction kept 4 bases outside the gene matches. The CDR3 totals 15 residues. The chain's CDR3 is CSVEDRDRETGELFF. The CDR3 DNA follows: TGCAGCGTTGAAGACCGGGACAGGGAGACCGGGGAGCTGTTTTTT.

This clonotype was counted at least ten times. This chain uses TRBV20-1 with TRBJ2-1; possibly TRBD2 for D (6 bases). Germline CDR1 reads DFQATT; CDR2 reads SNEGSKA (reference sequence). This CDR3 spans 14 amino acids. The ends were cut back, 4 bases at V and 1 base at J, with 11 bases in the middle. CDR3 nucleotide sequence: TGCAGTGCTAAAAGGACTAATTCCTACAATGAGCAGTTCTTC. The encoded protein is CSAKRTNSYNEQFF.

Notes on this clonotype: A junction end diverges from the germline sequence, so it may reflect a read error. The V call is TRBV11-3, the J call TRBJ2-5, with 8 bases identical to TRBD2. The CDR3 totals 14 residues. Germline CDR1 is SGHNT and CDR2 is YENEEA. Here the CDR3 reads CASSLTTSGETQYF. CDR3 DNA: TGTGCCAGCAGCTTAACCACTAGCGGAGAGACCCAGTACTTT.

This clonotype was counted many times. V usage is TRBV10-3 and J usage is TRBJ2-2, with a tentative D call TRBD1 (6 bases). There are 13 residues in the CDR3. CDR1 is ENHRY and CDR2 is SYGVKD in the germline V gene. Here the CDR3 reads CALSRDKYGELFF. The CDR3 region has the DNA TGTGCTCTATCCCGGGACAAATACGGGGAGCTGTTTTTT.

This clonotype came up many times. CDR3 in amino acids: CASSLAGVTDTQYF. DNA of the CDR3: TGTGCCAGCAGTCTAGCGGGGGTCACAGATACGCAGTATTTT. The rearrangement joins TRBV28 to TRBJ2-3; 10 nucleotides align to TRBD2. Trimming removed 5 bases from V and 2 bases from J; junction bases left unmatched: 1. The CDR3 contains 14 residues. From germline, CDR1 is MDHEN and CDR2 SYDVKM.

The J gene is TRBJ2-1, the V gene TRBV7-8; D unclear. The CDR3 runs to 14 residues. Trimming shortened V by 5 bases and J by 6 bases, and 14 bases separated the two germline ends. From germline, CDR1 is SGHVS and CDR2 FQNEAQ. CDR3 protein: CASSRYRLGNEQFF. The DNA of the CDR3 is TGTGCCAGCAGCCGATATCGATTGGGCAATGAGCAGTTCTTC. Looking up the rest from reference TRBV7-8 and TRBJ2-1 gives the full variable domain: GAGVSQSPRYKVAKRGQDVALRCDPISGHVSLFWYQQALGQGPEFLTYFQNEAQLDKSGLPSDRFFAERPEGSVSTLKIQRTQQEDSAVYLCASSRYRLGNEQFFGPGTRLTVL.

This clonotype was counted at least ten times. V is TRBV2 and J is TRBJ2-1; the match to TRBD2 covers 11 bases. The CDR3 runs to 19 residues. V was pared by 5 bases and J by 0 bases, with 12 bases of the junction left unmatched. Germline values: CDR1 SNHLY, CDR2 FYNNEI. This chain's CDR3 is CASSRKTPGLAASYNEQFF. The CDR3 DNA is TGTGCCAGCAGTCGTAAAACTCCGGGACTAGCGGCCTCCTACAATGAGCAGTTCTTC.

This clonotype was seen at least ten times. The rearrangement uses TRBV20-1 and TRBJ1-3, with D tentatively TRBD1 (6 bases). With 0 bases removed from V and 2 bases from J, the gap between germline ends came to 17 bases. The CDR3 runs 17 residues. Germline V gene data show CDR1 as DFQATT and CDR2 as SNEGSKA (reference sequence). Here the CDR3 DNA reads TGCAGTGCTAGAGATCCGCTTAGGGGGGCAACTGGAAACACCATATATTTT. It translates to CSARDPLRGATGNTIYF.

Many counts were recorded for this clonotype. The gene calls are TRBV15 and TRBJ1-2; maybe TRBD1 (6 bases). CDR1 and CDR2 from the germline V gene are LNHNV and YYDKDF (reference sequence). Trimming cost V 5 bases and J 2 bases, with 15 bases left between them. The CDR3 covers 15 residues. Written as DNA, the CDR3 is TGTGCCACCAGCCGATTGGGGGGCATAAACTATGGCTACACCTTC. Encoded protein: CATSRLGGINYGYTF.

This clonotype was counted many times. The chain links TRBV6-2 or TRBV6-3 to TRBJ1-5; TRBD1 matches 9 bases. The germline V gene has CDR1 MNHEY and CDR2 SVGEGT. V lost 9 bases and J lost 6; bases outside the gene matches: 12. This CDR3 is 15 amino acids long. The DNA of the CDR3 is TGTGCCAGTACCCCCGGGACAGGGTTGAGTCAGCCCCAGCATTTT. It is translated as CASTPGTGLSQPQHF.